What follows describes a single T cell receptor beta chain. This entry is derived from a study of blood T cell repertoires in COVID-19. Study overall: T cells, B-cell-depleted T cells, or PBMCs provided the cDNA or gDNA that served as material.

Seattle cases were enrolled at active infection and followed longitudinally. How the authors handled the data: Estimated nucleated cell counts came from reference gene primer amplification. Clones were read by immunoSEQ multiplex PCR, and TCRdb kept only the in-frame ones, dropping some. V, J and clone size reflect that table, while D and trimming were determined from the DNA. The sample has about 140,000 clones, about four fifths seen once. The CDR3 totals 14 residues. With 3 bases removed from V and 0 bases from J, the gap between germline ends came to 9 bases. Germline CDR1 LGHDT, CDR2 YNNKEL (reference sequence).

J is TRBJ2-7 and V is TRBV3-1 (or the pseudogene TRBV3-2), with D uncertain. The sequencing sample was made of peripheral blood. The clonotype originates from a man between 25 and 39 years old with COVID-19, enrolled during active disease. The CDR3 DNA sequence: TGTGCCAGCAGCCACGGCGGTAGCTCCTACGAGCAGTACTTC. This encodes CASSHGGSSYEQYF.